The TCR beta chain under discussion was sequenced for a study of blood T cell repertoires in COVID-19. The study assigned cohorts using participant-reported clinical history. The CDR3 is 14 amino acids. After removal of 1 base from V and 8 bases from J, the junction contained 5 bases not matched to a gene. The V gene's germline CDR1 is SGHNT and CDR2 YYREEE (reference sequence). In the study's own analysis: Amplification from reference gene primers served as the basis for estimated nucleated cell counts. TCRdb keeps only in-frame clones here, not all; method: immunoSEQ multiplex PCR. From that table come the V and J calls and clone size; the DNA was used to work out D and trimming. The repertoire holds 110,000 to 150,000 clones, with around 82% as singletons.

This receptor was taken from a man aged 40-49 years with acute COVID-19. V is TRBV5-4 and J is TRBJ2-1; 8 nucleotides agree with TRBD2. Sequenced material: PBMCs or T cells enriched from blood (not recorded which). CDR3 loop: CASSLFGGGHEQFF. CDR3 DNA sequence: TGTGCCAGCAGCTTGTTCGGGGGGGGGCATGAGCAGTTCTTC. Supplemented by reference TRBV5-4 and TRBJ2-1, the full variable domain reads ETGVTQSPTHLIKTRGQQVTLRCSSQSGHNTVSWYQQALGQGPQFIFQYYREEENGRGNFPPRFSGLQFPNYSSELNVNALELDDSALYLCASSLFGGGHEQFFGPGTRLTVL.